A selection of T cell receptor beta chains follows, all from one sample in a study of Ad26.COV2.S vaccination and SARS-CoV-2 variants. This table comes from immunoSEQ multiplex PCR, and its TCRdb copy is limited to in-frame clones, with some not included. The sample consists of about 680,000 clones, more than 80% of them appearing once. This specimen was peripheral blood, taken in a trial of Ad26.COV2.S vaccine versus placebo. The origin of the receptors is a person aged 18-65 years who received the Ad26.COV2.S COVID-19 vaccine or a placebo. Each CDR3 is given with its conserved first and last residue. The D gene is left open where the match is weak. Part of the rows lack a size; the others show once, few, many or a class for expanded clones.

CDR3nt: TGTGCCAGCGCCCAGACTAGCGGGAGAGGAGATACGCAGTATTTT; CDR3aa: CASAQTSGRGDTQYF; abundance: -; d_gene: TRBD2; v_gene: TRBV3-1/TRBV3-2; j_gene: TRBJ2-3
CDR3nt: TGTGCCAGCACGCGGCGGGGGGGCATCACAGATACGCAGTATTTT; CDR3aa: CASTRRGGITDTQYF; abundance: once; d_gene: TRBD2; v_gene: TRBV27; j_gene: TRBJ2-3
CDR3nt: TGTGCCAGCAAGTGGGGGACGAACACCGGGGAGCTGTTTTTT; CDR3aa: CASKWGTNTGELFF; abundance: -; d_gene: -; v_gene: TRBV6-5; j_gene: TRBJ2-2
CDR3nt: TGTGCCAGCAGCTTCGCATGGTACGAGCAGTACTTC; CDR3aa: CASSFAWYEQYF; abundance: few; d_gene: -; v_gene: TRBV5-5; j_gene: TRBJ2-7
CDR3nt: TGTGCAGGGGGACAGGGAGACATGAACACTGAAGCTTTCTTT; CDR3aa: CAGGQGDMNTEAFF; abundance: once; d_gene: TRBD1; v_gene: TRBV6-5; j_gene: TRBJ1-1
CDR3nt: TGTGCCAGCAGCACCCTGGGTTCCGGGGAGCTGTTTTTT; CDR3aa: CASSTLGSGELFF; abundance: -; d_gene: -; v_gene: TRBV7-8; j_gene: TRBJ2-2
CDR3nt: TGCAGTGCTTTACAGGGCTATGGCTACACCTTC; CDR3aa: CSALQGYGYTF; abundance: -; d_gene: -; v_gene: TRBV20-1; j_gene: TRBJ1-2
CDR3nt: TGCGCCAGCAGCCTCGGGGGCACTAATGAAAAACTGTTTTTT; CDR3aa: CASSLGGTNEKLFF; abundance: -; d_gene: -; v_gene: TRBV5-1; j_gene: TRBJ1-4
CDR3nt: TGTGCCAGCCGACCGTGTTGGGCCTCTCCCGGCAATCAGCCCCAGCATTTT; CDR3aa: CASRPCWASPGNQPQHF; abundance: -; d_gene: -; v_gene: TRBV7-6; j_gene: TRBJ1-5
CDR3nt: TGTGCCAGCAGTGGGTCGACAGGGGAAGGCTACACCTTC; CDR3aa: CASSGSTGEGYTF; abundance: -; d_gene: TRBD1; v_gene: TRBV25-1; j_gene: TRBJ1-2
CDR3nt: TGTGCCATCAGTTCCTTGGGGGGTGAGCAGTTCTTC; CDR3aa: CAISSLGGEQFF; abundance: -; d_gene: -; v_gene: TRBV10-3; j_gene: TRBJ2-1
CDR3nt: TGCGCCAGCAGCGGGGGGAGGCGGATGGCCTACGAGCAGTACTTC; CDR3aa: CASSGGRRMAYEQYF; abundance: -; d_gene: -; v_gene: TRBV5-1; j_gene: TRBJ2-7
CDR3nt: TGCGCCAGCAGCTTGGGTACAGGGTTGAGTTCACCCCTCCACTTT; CDR3aa: CASSLGTGLSSPLHF; abundance: -; d_gene: -; v_gene: TRBV5-1; j_gene: TRBJ1-6